The 15 T cell receptor beta chains below all came from one sample that was sequenced in a study of cytomegalovirus exposure and HLA in healthy donors. The PCR ran on 60 Vbeta and 13 Jbeta primers. The protocol was immunoSEQ multiplex PCR, while the TCRdb copy is restricted to in-frame clones and leaves out a portion. The sample contains some 150,000 clones, 75% to 85% of which appear only once. Sequenced material: PBMCs. These receptors were obtained from a woman between 40 and 55 years old in good health and CMV-seronegative.

The chain uses TRBV6-1 and TRBJ1-1; D may be TRBD1 (5 bases). V lost 4 bases and J lost 1, with 10 bases in between. Germline CDR1 MNHNS, CDR2 SASEGT. This CDR3 has 14 residues. CDR3 sequence (DNA): TGTGCCAGCAGTGCCCTGGGGGGGAACACTGAAGCTTTCTTT. Translated, it gives CASSALGGNTEAFF.

The CDR3 DNA reads TGTGCCAGCAGCCAGGACAGCCACACAGATACGCAGTATTTT. Translating it yields CASSQDSHTDTQYF. The chain joins TRBV4-2 to TRBJ2-3, with D perhaps matching TRBD1 (6 bases). V was cut by 3 bases and J by 2 bases, with 9 bases left in between. CDR1 is LGHNA and CDR2 is YNFKEQ in the germline V gene. CDR3 size: 14 residues.

This sequence joins TRBV6-5 and TRBJ1-5; the D gene is possibly TRBD1 (6 bases). V was trimmed by 6 bases and J by 7 bases, leaving 19 bases between them. The CDR3 consists of 15 residues. Germline-derived CDR1 and CDR2 are MNHEY and SVGAGI. CDR3 nucleotides: TGTGCCAGCAGCCCCTCGGACAGTACTCGCCAGCCCCAGCATTTT. Translation: CASSPSDSTRQPQHF.

The chain links TRBV18 to TRBJ1-4; D is perhaps TRBD1 (6 bases). Trimming stripped 6 bases from V and 1 base from J, with 12 bases between. The germline V gene encodes CDR1 KGHSH and CDR2 LQKENI. The CDR3 length is 15 residues. This chain's CDR3 is CASSQTRGTNEKLFF. For the CDR3, the DNA is TGTGCCAGCTCGCAGACCAGGGGAACTAATGAAAAACTGTTTTTT.

This sequence joins TRBV10-3 and TRBJ1-2; 7 bases are a match to TRBD1. J lost 3 bases, V lost 6 bases, and 4 bases had no gene match. The CDR3 has 13 residues. Germline V gene sequence: CDR1 ENHRY, CDR2 SYGVKD. As DNA, the CDR3 is TGTGCCATCAGACGAGGACAGGACTATGGCTACACCTTC. This encodes CAIRRGQDYGYTF.

This clone was detected once. This sequence joins TRBV5-6 and TRBJ1-2; D is perhaps TRBD1 (6 bases). CDR3 size: 15 residues. The V gene's germline CDR1 is SGHDT and CDR2 YYEEEE. Deletions cut 0 bases from V and 0 bases from J, with 9 bases between. The CDR3 DNA reads TGTGCCAGCAGCTTGGGTCCAGGGGCTAACTATGGCTACACCTTC. This codes for CASSLGPGANYGYTF.

This rearrangement joins TRBV27 to TRBJ2-1; D perhaps matches TRBD2 (5 bases). The CDR3 loop spans 14 amino acids. CDR1 and CDR2 from the germline V gene are MNHEY and SMNVEV (reference sequence). V was cut by 10 bases and J by 2 bases, with 15 bases left in between. CDR3 protein: CATSPGDTYNEQFF. In DNA form, the CDR3 reads TGTGCCACCTCGCCCGGGGATACCTACAATGAGCAGTTCTTC.

The V gene is TRBV2, the J gene TRBJ1-3, with D possibly being TRBD1 (6 bases). The CDR3 runs to 18 residues. The germline CDR1 and CDR2 sequences are SNHLY and FYNNEI. V dropped 6 bases and J dropped 0 bases, with 21 bases sitting between them. CDR3 sequence reads: CASSIQGRTVSSGNTIYF. The CDR3 DNA follows: TGTGCCAGCAGCATACAGGGACGAACCGTAAGCTCTGGAAACACCATATATTTT. Looking up the rest from reference TRBV2 and TRBJ1-3 gives the full variable domain: EPEVTQTPSHQVTQMGQEVILRCVPISNHLYFYWYRQILGQKVEFLVSFYNNEISEKSEIFDDQFSVERPDGSNFTLKIRSTKLEDSAMYFCASSIQGRTVSSGNTIYFGEGSWLTVV.

This rearrangement joins TRBV6-5 to TRBJ1-1; 8 nucleotides align to TRBD1. V was pared by 4 bases and J by 1 base, with 5 bases of the junction left unmatched. This CDR3 is built from 15 residues. In germline, CDR1 is MNHEY, CDR2 SVGAGI. The CDR3: CASSSDRGGNTEAFF. CDR3 coding DNA: TGTGCCAGCAGTTCAGACAGGGGTGGGAACACTGAAGCTTTCTTT.

The V gene is TRBV6-4, the J gene TRBJ1-2, with D maybe TRBD1 (5 bases). CDR1 is MRHNA, CDR2 SNTAGT, per germline. The CDR3 spans 15 residues. The germline V and J ends were trimmed by 0 bases and 0 bases, with 8 bases remaining between them. In DNA, the CDR3 is TGTGCCAGCAGTGACTCGGGGGGAGCTAACTATGGCTACACCTTC. This sequence encodes CASSDSGGANYGYTF.

The chain is built from TRBV27 and TRBJ1-2, with 9 bases matching TRBD1. The CDR3 length is 15 residues. The V gene end was trimmed by 4 bases and the J gene end by 1 base; junction bases not matched to a gene: 4. CDR1 and CDR2 from the germline V gene are MNHEY and SMNVEV (reference sequence). The CDR3 DNA reads TGTGCCAGCAGTTACCGGACAGGGGATAACTATGGCTACACCTTC. Translated: CASSYRTGDNYGYTF.

The gene calls are TRBV2 and TRBJ1-5; no clear D. CDR3 length equals 13 residues. Germline V gene data show CDR1 as SNHLY and CDR2 as FYNNEI. V lost 2 bases to trimming and J lost 3 bases, with 5 bases between them. This CDR3 is CASSENYNQPQHF. The CDR3 region has the DNA TGTGCCAGCAGTGAAAATTACAATCAGCCCCAGCATTTT.

This clone was counted between two and nine times. This rearrangement joins TRBV4-1 to TRBJ1-3, with 9 positions matching TRBD1. Trimming took 0 bases from V and 0 from J; bases not matched to a gene: 6. The CDR3 runs to 18 residues. Germline CDR1 is MGHRA and CDR2 is YSYEKL. The CDR3 spells CASSQENRDRASGNTIYF. CDR3 bases: TGCGCCAGCAGCCAAGAAAACCGGGACAGGGCCTCTGGAAACACCATATATTTT.

This clone has only a few counts. V is TRBV19 and J is TRBJ2-2; 9 nucleotides agree with TRBD1. CDR1 and CDR2 (germline): LNHDA, SQIVND (reference sequence). The CDR3 has 14 residues. In DNA form, the CDR3 reads TGTGCTTCGAGGGTACAGGGGGCCACCGGGGAGCTGTTTTTT. It specifies CASRVQGATGELFF. The variable domain in full, completed from reference TRBV19 and TRBJ2-2, reads DGGITQSPKYLFRKEGQNVTLSCEQNLNHDAMYWYRQDPGQGLRLIYYSQIVNDFQKGDIAEGYSVSREKKESFPLTVTSAQKNPTAFYLCASRVQGATGELFFGEGSRLTVL.

The chain carries TRBV2 and TRBJ1-4; D possibly corresponds to TRBD1 (6 bases). Germline assignment: CDR1 SNHLY and CDR2 FYNNEI. Trimming removed 4 bases at V and 0 bases at J, with 9 bases between. The CDR3 is 15 amino acids. This chain's CDR3 is CASSVGGTTNEKLFF. CDR3 nucleotides: TGTGCCAGCAGTGTAGGGGGTACAACTAATGAAAAACTGTTTTTT.